The present entry profiles one T cell receptor (beta chain) with its context. The antigen it recognizes is unknown. Base qualities are not at hand, and no much larger clone is one base apart. RNA was extracted using the RNeasy kit, and about 0.5 to 1 ug of the RNA was reverse transcribed with random hexamers. The immunoSEQ multiplex PCR assay, covering 54 Vbeta and 13 Jbeta segments, was used to amplify TCR beta CDR3 regions. PCR amplification bias was corrected using a synthetic template baseline for primer optimization and computational correction. Under the source paper's analysis protocol: Reads were assigned to V, D and J genes according to IMGT and analyzed in immunoSEQ Analyzer, with only productive sequences retained. To calculate clonality, Shannon entropy was normalized by log2 of the number of productive unique sequences and then subtracted from one. For each patient and control, public and private clones were evaluated within the 100 most prevalent clones. Clones were defined as Susac-specific when absent from the healthy and MS cohorts, from about a thousand published viral clones and from other ImmuneACCESS disease sequences. TCRdb trimmed public reads at Q25 via fastp, called clones via MiXCR and kept in-frame beta chains. Each entry merges the rows of one CDR3 protein and shows their most common DNA and genes. These V and J calls rely on TCRdb rather than the paper's analysis. For this sample the table gives approximately 230,000 distinct CDR3 sequences, of which just under 95% were detected only once. Around 0.07% of the sample belongs to the ten largest clones.

This entry comes from a study of CD8 T cells in Susac syndrome (dated by TCRdb to the late 2010s). About the full investigation: Whether CD8+ T cell activation and differentiation in Susac syndrome was antigen driven was tested using repertoire sequencing.

CDR3 length: 13 amino acids, cysteine to phenylalanine. The CDR3 DNA has 39 bases and is translated from base 1. Reading the germline V gene (reference sequence) gives CDR1 LNHNV and CDR2 YYDKDF. V loses 2 bases of germline sequence and J loses 9 bases, and the interval between the two ends is 11 bases. High-throughput TCR beta sequencing profiled peripheral blood CD8+ and CD4+ T cells from healthy donors, Susac syndrome patients and multiple sclerosis patients. Multiple sclerosis controls were treatment-naive patients with stable or active relapsing-remitting disease fulfilling revised McDonald criteria. Bulk CD8+ and CD4+ T cells were purified magnetically by negative isolation, whereas CD8+ TEMRA cells were enriched by FACS. Blood was collected in EDTA tubes and processed within 24 hours, with PBMCs isolated through density gradient centrifugation. PBMCs intended for TCR sequencing were cryopreserved in liquid nitrogen and were subsequently thawed in a 37 degrees C water bath. The sorted or isolated CD4+, CD8+ and CD8+ TEMRA cells reached a purity of at least 90%.

The paper's findings and limits, for the study overall: The TCR sequencing and HLA analysis was acknowledged to have included a relatively small number of individuals.

The receptor chain draws on TRBV15 and TRBJ1-5; the D region possibly corresponds to TRBD1 (6 bases align). The receptor was derived from a human donor with multiple sclerosis. Sequencing was performed on CD4+ T cells from PBMCs. The DNA is as follows: TGTGCCACCAGCAGAACCAGGGGAGGGCCCCAGCATTTT. Its product reads: CATSRTRGGPQHF.